This T cell receptor beta chain was sequenced for a study of beta chain features in type 1 diabetes. CDR1 and CDR2 (germline): SGHRS, YFSETQ. This CDR3 is 16 amino acids long. Deletions cut 6 bases from V and 4 bases from J, with 20 bases between. This clone was observed at least ten times. The entirety of the isolated RNA underwent reverse transcription, so expressed TCRB transcripts were sequenced. TCRdb keeps only in-frame clones here, not all; method: immunoSEQ multiplex PCR. Seen here are some 150,000 clones, 11% observed once, and the top ten hold under 2.5%. The origin of this receptor is a man between 18 and 35 years old in good health. This chain uses TRBV5-1 with TRBJ2-1, with D uncertain. Specimen: central memory CD4+ T cells from blood. CDR3 DNA: TGCGCCAGCACAACGGACCCATCATTGTTTTACAATGAGCAGTTCTTC. It encodes CASTTDPSLFYNEQFF.